Shown below are 18 T cell receptor beta chains from a single sample sequenced in a study of T cell repertoires in cytomegalovirus infection. TCRdb independently ran MiXCR on the reads; one entry per CDR3 protein. The table lists 200,000 or so distinct CDR3 sequences, roughly 28% of them singletons. Sequenced: PBMCs. Every receptor here comes from a human donor in good health (CMV status not recorded). Some clones in this sample may be carry-over from other donors' samples.

V gene TRBV29-1 combines with J gene TRBJ2-1, with D hard to call. Germline loops: CDR1 SQVTM, CDR2 ANQGSEA. The CDR3 length is 9 residues. Trimming removed 2 bases at V and 10 bases at J, with 3 bases between. CDR3 loop: CSVENEQFF. The DNA for the CDR3 is TGCAGCGTTGAAAACGAGCAGTTCTTC.

About this clonotype: A read error is possible here, since a much larger clone lies one base away. J is TRBJ1-4 and V is TRBV7-9, with D possibly matching TRBD1 (6 bases). The CDR3 runs to 14 residues. CDR1 is SEHNR and CDR2 is FQNEAQ in the germline V gene (reference sequence). The CDR3: CASSQQGINEKLLF. In nucleotides, the CDR3 is TGTGCCAGCAGCCAACAGGGCATAAATGAAAAACTGCTTTTT.

This clonotype has at least ten counts. This sequence joins TRBV7-9 and TRBJ1-1, with TRBD1 as a possible D gene (5 bases). Trimming took off 4 bases at V and 2 bases at J, with 8 bases between the two ends. CDR1 SEHNR and CDR2 FQNEAQ come from the germline V gene (reference sequence). The CDR3 loop spans 13 amino acids. The CDR3 DNA follows: TGTGCCAGCAGCTCGGGGACCAACACTGAAGCTTTCTTT. Amino acids: CASSSGTNTEAFF.

This clonotype turned up a few times. This chain joins TRBV6-2 or TRBV6-3 and TRBJ2-1, with D perhaps matching TRBD2 (5 bases). The germline V and J ends were trimmed by 6 bases and 3 bases, with 6 bases remaining between them. The CDR3 is made up of 12 amino acids. Germline V gene data show CDR1 as MNHEY and CDR2 as SVGEGT. CDR3 sequence reads: CASRRDYNEQFF. In nucleotides, the CDR3 is TGTGCCAGCAGGAGGGACTACAATGAGCAGTTCTTC.

V is TRBV23-1 and J is TRBJ1-1; tentative D call: TRBD1 (6 bases). TRBV23-1 is known as an ORF, though its function is uncertain. This CDR3 spans 20 amino acids. Trimming cost V 4 bases and J 0 bases, with 27 bases left between them. The CDR3 bases are TGCGCCAGCAGTCCCACACGGTCGGACAAACAGGGAGCAATGAACACTGAAGCTTTCTTT. This sequence encodes CASSPTRSDKQGAMNTEAFF.

CDR3 sequence (DNA): TGTGCCAGCAGCTTAGGGAGGGTGGGGACAGGGTTCGGCGAGCAGTACTTC. Translation gives CASSLGRVGTGFGEQYF. This sequence joins TRBV11-2 and TRBJ2-7, with 9 bases matching TRBD1. The CDR3 runs to 17 residues. Germline-derived CDR1 and CDR2 are SGHAT and FQNNGV. J lost 6 bases, V lost 1 base, and 13 bases had no gene match.

This chain links TRBV29-1 with TRBJ2-7; possibly TRBD1 for D (6 bases). Germline V gene lookup returns CDR1 SQVTM and CDR2 ANQGSEA. Trimming stripped 2 bases from V and 5 bases from J, with 16 bases between. The CDR3 consists of 14 residues. CDR3 nucleotides: TGCAGCGTTGAAAGATCGGGCAGGGGAGACGAGCAGTACTTC. This translates into CSVERSGRGDEQYF.

The rearrangement uses TRBV12-3 or TRBV12-4 and TRBJ2-7; D may correspond to TRBD1 or TRBD2 (5 bases each). The V and J ends lost 6 bases and 1 base respectively, with 19 bases between them. The CDR3 contains 16 residues. This CDR3 reads CASSLRDGWNSYEQYF. The CDR3 DNA reads TGTGCCAGCAGCTTGAGGGACGGCTGGAATTCCTACGAGCAGTACTTC.

In this sample, this clonotype turned up many times. This rearrangement joins TRBV11-2 to TRBJ1-1; TRBD1 is a possible D gene (5 bases). The germline CDR1 and CDR2 sequences are SGHAT and FQNNGV. The CDR3 is 13 residues long. Trimming stripped 2 bases from V and 3 bases from J, with 7 bases between. CDR3 sequence (DNA): TGTGCCAGCAGCTTAAACAGGTACACTGAAGCTTTCTTT. Translating it yields CASSLNRYTEAFF.

This chain connects TRBV29-1 to TRBJ1-5; no clear D. Germline CDR1 reads SQVTM; CDR2 reads ANQGSEA. This CDR3 comprises 13 residues. V was pared by 6 bases and J by 5 bases, with 14 bases between. This CDR3 reads CSVATETDQPQHF. CDR3 bases: TGCAGCGTAGCAACAGAGACTGATCAGCCCCAGCATTTT.

In its sample, this clonotype was seen a few times. The rearrangement joins TRBV2 to TRBJ2-6; D remains unclear. There are 17 residues in the CDR3. The V and J ends lost 2 bases and 4 bases respectively, with 15 bases between them. The germline V gene encodes CDR1 SNHLY and CDR2 FYNNEI. The CDR3 sequence is CASSESLVRLGANVLTF. For the CDR3, the DNA is TGTGCCAGCAGTGAATCTCTGGTGAGGTTAGGGGCCAACGTCCTGACTTTC. The full variable domain, completed using reference TRBV2 and TRBJ2-6, is EPEVTQTPSHQVTQMGQEVILRCVPISNHLYFYWYRQILGQKVEFLVSFYNNEISEKSEIFDDQFSVERPDGSNFTLKIRSTKLEDSAMYFCASSESLVRLGANVLTFGAGSRLTVL.

The V gene is TRBV20-1, the J gene TRBJ2-1; D possibly corresponds to TRBD2 (7 bases). V was shortened by 3 bases and J by 4 bases, with 10 bases between the two germline ends. There are 13 residues in the CDR3. Germline CDR1 is DFQATT and CDR2 is SNEGSKA (reference sequence). The DNA for the CDR3 is TGCAGTGCTAGCGGGGGGCTATACAATGAGCAGTTCTTC. Its protein product is CSASGGLYNEQFF.

This clonotype was counted many times. The rearrangement links TRBV7-2 to TRBJ2-3, with 9 bases that match TRBD2. V lost 5 bases and J lost 4; bases outside the gene matches: 10. CDR3 size: 16 residues. The germline V gene encodes CDR1 SGHTA and CDR2 FQGNSA. The chain's CDR3 is CASSPGASGDSDTQYF. Here the CDR3 DNA reads TGTGCCAGCAGCCCAGGGGCTAGCGGGGACTCAGATACGCAGTATTTT.

Many counts were recorded for this clonotype. The chain joins TRBV7-2 to TRBJ2-2; D assignment may be TRBD1 or TRBD2 (5 bases each). The CDR3 loop spans 17 amino acids. Trimming took 1 base from V and 2 from J, leaving 14 bases between them. Germline V gene lookup returns CDR1 SGHTA and CDR2 FQGNSA. The CDR3 DNA reads as TGTGCCAGCAGCTTAGTCGGGGCAACAGCTAACACCGGGGAGCTGTTTTTT. Its translation is CASSLVGATANTGELFF.

This clonotype was found many times. V gene TRBV7-8 combines with J gene TRBJ2-5, with D perhaps matching TRBD2 (6 bases). This CDR3 region has 14 residues. The germline V gene encodes CDR1 SGHVS and CDR2 FQNEAQ. V was shortened by 1 base and J by 5 bases, with 11 bases between the two germline ends. The CDR3 protein is CASSLGGESETQYF. The CDR3 coding sequence is TGTGCCAGCAGCTTAGGCGGGGAATCGGAGACCCAGTACTTC.

The chain couples TRBV7-9 to TRBJ1-2; D uncertain. Germline assignment: CDR1 SEHNR and CDR2 FQNEAQ (reference sequence). The V gene lost 5 bases and the J gene lost 2 bases, with 12 bases spanning the gap. This CDR3 is built from 14 residues. The CDR3 nucleotides read TGTGCCAGCAGCCCTCGGACGTTGAACTATGGCTACACCTTC. Its protein product is CASSPRTLNYGYTF.

The genes are TRBV2 and TRBJ2-3; weak D call: TRBD1 (5 bases). This CDR3 has 13 residues. The germline V and J ends were trimmed by 8 bases and 6 bases, with 15 bases remaining between them. Germline V gene data show CDR1 as SNHLY and CDR2 as FYNNEI. The CDR3 coding sequence is TGTGCCAGCCTGACAGAAGAAACCGATACGCAGTATTTT. Its protein product is CASLTEETDTQYF.

V gene TRBV11-2 combines with J gene TRBJ1-2; perhaps TRBD1 as D (6 bases). CDR1 and CDR2 (germline): SGHAT, FQNNGV. CDR3 length: 16 residues. Trimming removed 5 bases from V and 6 bases from J, with 22 bases in between. CDR3 nucleotide sequence: TGTGCCAGCAGCCCTAACATACAGGGTGGATTCGATGGCTACACCTTC. Its translation: CASSPNIQGGFDGYTF.